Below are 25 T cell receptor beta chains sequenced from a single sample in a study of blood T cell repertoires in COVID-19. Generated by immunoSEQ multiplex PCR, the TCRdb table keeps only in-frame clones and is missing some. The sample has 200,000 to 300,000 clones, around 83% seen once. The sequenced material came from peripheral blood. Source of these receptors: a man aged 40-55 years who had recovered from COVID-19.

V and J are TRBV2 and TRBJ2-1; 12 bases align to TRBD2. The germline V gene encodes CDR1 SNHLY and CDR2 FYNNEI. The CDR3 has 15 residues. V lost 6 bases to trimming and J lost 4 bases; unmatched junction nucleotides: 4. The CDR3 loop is CASSETSGGYNEQFF. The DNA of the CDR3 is TGTGCCAGCAGCGAGACTAGCGGGGGATACAATGAGCAGTTCTTC.

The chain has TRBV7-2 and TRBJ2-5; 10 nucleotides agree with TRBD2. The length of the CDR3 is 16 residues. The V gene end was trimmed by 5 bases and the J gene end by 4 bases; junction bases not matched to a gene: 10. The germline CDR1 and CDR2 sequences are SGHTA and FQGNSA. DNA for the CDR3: TGTGCCAGCAGCCCCCGGCGGCTAGCGGGAGCAGAGACCCAGTACTTC. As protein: CASSPRRLAGAETQYF.

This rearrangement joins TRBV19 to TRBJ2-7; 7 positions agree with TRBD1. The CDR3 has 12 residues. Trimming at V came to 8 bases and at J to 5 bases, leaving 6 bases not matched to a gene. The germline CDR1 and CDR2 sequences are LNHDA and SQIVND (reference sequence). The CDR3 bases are TGTGCCAGTTCGGACAGGAGGCACGAGCAGTACTTC. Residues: CASSDRRHEQYF.

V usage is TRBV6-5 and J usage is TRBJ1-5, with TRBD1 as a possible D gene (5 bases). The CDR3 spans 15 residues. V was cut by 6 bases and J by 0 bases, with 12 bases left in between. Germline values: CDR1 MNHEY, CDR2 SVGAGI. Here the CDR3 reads CASSRRQYSNQPQHF. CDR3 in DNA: TGTGCCAGCAGCAGGAGACAGTATAGCAATCAGCCCCAGCATTTT.

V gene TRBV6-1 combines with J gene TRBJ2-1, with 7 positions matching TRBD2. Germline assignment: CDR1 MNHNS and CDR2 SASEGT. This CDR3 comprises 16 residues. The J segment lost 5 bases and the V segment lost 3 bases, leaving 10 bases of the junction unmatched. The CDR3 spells CASSDLPSGADNEQFF. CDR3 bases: TGTGCCAGCAGTGACTTACCCAGCGGGGCCGACAATGAGCAGTTCTTC.

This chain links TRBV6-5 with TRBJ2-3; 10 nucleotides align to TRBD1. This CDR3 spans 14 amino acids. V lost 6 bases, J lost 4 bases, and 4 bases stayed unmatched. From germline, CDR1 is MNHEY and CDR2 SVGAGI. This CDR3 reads CASSGQGVSDTQYF. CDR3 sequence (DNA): TGTGCCAGCAGCGGACAGGGGGTGTCAGATACGCAGTATTTT.

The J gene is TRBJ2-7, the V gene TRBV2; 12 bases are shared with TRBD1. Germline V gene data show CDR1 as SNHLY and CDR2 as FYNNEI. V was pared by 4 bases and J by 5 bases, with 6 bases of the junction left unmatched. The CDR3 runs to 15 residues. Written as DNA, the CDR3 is TGTGCCAGCAGTGGCGGGGGACAGGGGGCCGACGAGCAGTACTTC. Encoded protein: CASSGGGQGADEQYF. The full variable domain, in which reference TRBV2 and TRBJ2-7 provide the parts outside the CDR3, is EPEVTQTPSHQVTQMGQEVILRCVPISNHLYFYWYRQILGQKVEFLVSFYNNEISEKSEIFDDQFSVERPDGSNFTLKIRSTKLEDSAMYFCASSGGGQGADEQYFGPGTRLTVT.

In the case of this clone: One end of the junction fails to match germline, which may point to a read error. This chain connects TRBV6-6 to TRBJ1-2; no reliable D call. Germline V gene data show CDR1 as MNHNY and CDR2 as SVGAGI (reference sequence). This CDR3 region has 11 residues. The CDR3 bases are TGTGCCAGCCGTCAGCTGCTTCTCCTTCGCTTC. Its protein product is CASRQLLLLRF.

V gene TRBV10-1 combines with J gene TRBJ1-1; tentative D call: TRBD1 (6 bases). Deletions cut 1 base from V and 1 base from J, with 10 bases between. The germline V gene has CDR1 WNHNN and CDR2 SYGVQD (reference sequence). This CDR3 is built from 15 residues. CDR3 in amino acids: CASSELQGWNTEAFF. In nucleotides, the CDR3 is TGCGCCAGCAGTGAGTTGCAGGGGTGGAACACTGAAGCTTTCTTT.

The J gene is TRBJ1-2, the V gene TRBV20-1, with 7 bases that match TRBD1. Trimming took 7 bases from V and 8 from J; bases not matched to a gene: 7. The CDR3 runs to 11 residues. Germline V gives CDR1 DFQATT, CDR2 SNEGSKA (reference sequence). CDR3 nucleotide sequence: TGCAGTGGTAGGGGGCGTCGGGGCTACACCTTC. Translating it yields CSGRGRRGYTF.

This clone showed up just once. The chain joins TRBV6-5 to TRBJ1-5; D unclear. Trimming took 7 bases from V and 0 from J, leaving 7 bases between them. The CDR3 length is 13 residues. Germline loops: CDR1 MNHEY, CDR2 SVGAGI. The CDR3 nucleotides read TGTGCCAGCAAACAGAGTAGCAATCAGCCCCAGCATTTT. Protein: CASKQSSNQPQHF.

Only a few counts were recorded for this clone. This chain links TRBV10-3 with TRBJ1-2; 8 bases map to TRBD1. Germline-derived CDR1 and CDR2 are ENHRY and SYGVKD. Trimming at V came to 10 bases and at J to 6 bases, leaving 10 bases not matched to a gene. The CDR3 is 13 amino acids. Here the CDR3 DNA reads TGTGCCACCGTGGACCGACAGGGGAATGGCTACACCTTC. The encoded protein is CATVDRQGNGYTF.

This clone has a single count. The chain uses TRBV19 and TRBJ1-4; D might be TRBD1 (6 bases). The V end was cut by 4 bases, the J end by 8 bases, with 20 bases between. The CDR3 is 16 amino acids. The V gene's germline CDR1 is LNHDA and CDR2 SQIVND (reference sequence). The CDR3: CASSTRLQGFIEKLFF. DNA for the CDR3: TGTGCCAGTAGTACCCGGCTCCAGGGGTTCATCGAAAAACTGTTTTTT.

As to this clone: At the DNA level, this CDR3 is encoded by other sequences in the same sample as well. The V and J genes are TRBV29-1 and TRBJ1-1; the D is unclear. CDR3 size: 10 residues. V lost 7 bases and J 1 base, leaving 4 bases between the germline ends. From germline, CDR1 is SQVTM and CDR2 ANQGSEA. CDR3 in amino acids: CSGQNTEAFF. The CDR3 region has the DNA TGCAGCGGGCAGAACACTGAAGCTTTCTTT.

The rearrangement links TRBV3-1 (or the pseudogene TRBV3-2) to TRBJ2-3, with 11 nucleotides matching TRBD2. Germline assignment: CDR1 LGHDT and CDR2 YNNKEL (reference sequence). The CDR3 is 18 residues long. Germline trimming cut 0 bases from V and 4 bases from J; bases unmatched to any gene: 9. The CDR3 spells CASSQDRLAGGLPDTQYF. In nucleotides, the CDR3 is TGTGCCAGCAGCCAAGACCGGCTAGCGGGGGGTCTCCCAGATACGCAGTATTTT.

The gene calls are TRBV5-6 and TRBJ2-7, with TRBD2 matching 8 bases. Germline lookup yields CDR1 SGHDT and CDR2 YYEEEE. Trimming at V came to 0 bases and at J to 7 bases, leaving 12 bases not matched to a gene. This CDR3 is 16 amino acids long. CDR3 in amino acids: CASSLAGSGGPEEQYF. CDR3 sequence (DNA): TGTGCCAGCAGCTTGGCGGGGTCGGGAGGGCCGGAAGAGCAGTACTTC.

The CDR3 reads CAWSIAGELFF. CDR3 nucleotide sequence: TGTGCCTGGAGTATCGCCGGGGAGCTGTTTTTT. This chain connects TRBV30 to TRBJ2-2; no firm D call. V was cut by 2 bases and J by 6 bases, with 4 bases left in between. The CDR3 length is 11 residues. Germline CDR1 GTSNPN, CDR2 SVGIG (reference sequence). Full variable domain (missing parts from reference TRBV30 and TRBJ2-2): SQTIHQWPATLVQPVGSPLSLECTVEGTSNPNLYWYRQAAGRGLQLLFYSVGIGQISSEVPQNLSASRPQDRQFILSSKKLLLSDSGFYLCAWSIAGELFFGEGSRLTVL.

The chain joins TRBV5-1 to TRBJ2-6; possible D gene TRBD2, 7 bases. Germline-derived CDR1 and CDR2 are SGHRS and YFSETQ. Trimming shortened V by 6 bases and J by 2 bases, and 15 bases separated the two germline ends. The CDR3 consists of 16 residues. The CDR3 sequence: CASTSVGGAGANVLTF. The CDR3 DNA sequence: TGCGCCAGCACCTCGGTAGGGGGGGCTGGGGCCAACGTCCTGACTTTC.

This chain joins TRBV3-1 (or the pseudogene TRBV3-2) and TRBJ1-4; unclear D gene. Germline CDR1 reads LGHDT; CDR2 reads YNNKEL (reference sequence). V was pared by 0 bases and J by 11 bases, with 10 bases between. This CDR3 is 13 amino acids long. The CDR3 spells CASSQERGTKLFF. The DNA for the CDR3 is TGTGCCAGCAGCCAAGAAAGAGGCACTAAACTGTTTTTT.

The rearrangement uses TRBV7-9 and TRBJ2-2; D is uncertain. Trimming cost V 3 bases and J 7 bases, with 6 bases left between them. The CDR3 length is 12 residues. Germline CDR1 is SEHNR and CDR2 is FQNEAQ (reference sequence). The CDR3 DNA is TGTGCCAGCAGCTTCCCAGGCGGGGAGCTGTTTTTT. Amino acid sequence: CASSFPGGELFF.

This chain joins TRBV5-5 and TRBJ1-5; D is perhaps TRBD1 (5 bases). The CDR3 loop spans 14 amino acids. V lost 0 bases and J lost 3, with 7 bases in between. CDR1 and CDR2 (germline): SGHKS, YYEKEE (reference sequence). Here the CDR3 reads CASSLDRSNQPQHF. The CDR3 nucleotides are TGTGCCAGCAGCTTGGACAGGTCCAATCAGCCCCAGCATTTT.

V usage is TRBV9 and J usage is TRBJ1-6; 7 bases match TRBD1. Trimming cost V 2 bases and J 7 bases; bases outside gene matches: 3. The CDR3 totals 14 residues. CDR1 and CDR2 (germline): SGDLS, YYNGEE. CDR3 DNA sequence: TGTGCCAGCAGCGTTAAGGGACAGAATTCACCCCTCCACTTT. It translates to CASSVKGQNSPLHF.

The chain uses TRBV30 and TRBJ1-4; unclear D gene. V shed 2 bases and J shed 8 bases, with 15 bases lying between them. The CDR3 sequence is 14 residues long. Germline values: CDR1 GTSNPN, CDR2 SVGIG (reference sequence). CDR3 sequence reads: CAWSSSPGWEKLFF. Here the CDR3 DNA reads TGTGCCTGGAGTAGTAGCCCTGGATGGGAAAAACTGTTTTTT.

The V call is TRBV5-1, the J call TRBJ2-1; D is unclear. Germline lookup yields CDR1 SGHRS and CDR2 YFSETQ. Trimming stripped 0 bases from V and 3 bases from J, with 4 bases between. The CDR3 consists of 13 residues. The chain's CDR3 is CASSLGLYNEQFF. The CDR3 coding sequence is TGCGCCAGCAGCTTGGGTCTCTACAATGAGCAGTTCTTC.

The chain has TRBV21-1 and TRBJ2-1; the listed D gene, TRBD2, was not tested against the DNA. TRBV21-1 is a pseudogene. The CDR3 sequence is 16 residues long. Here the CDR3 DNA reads TGTGCCAGCAGCAGCTATCCGGGACTAGCAAACAATGAGCAGTTCTTC. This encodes CASSSYPGLANNEQFF.